The clone carrying this T cell receptor beta chain was seen more than once but under ten times. The data are from a study of blood T cell repertoires in COVID-19. Profiling relied on immunoSEQ multiplex PCR, and the TCRdb table lists in-frame clones only, not all of them. The sample records about 130,000 clones, approximately 90% being singletons. The receptor was isolated from a man in his sixties with active or convalescent COVID-19. The source material was peripheral blood.

The CDR3 region has the DNA TGTGCCACCAGCCTGGACAGGGTTCAGCCCCAGCATTTT. This sequence encodes CATSLDRVQPQHF. The V call is TRBV15, the J call TRBJ1-5; TRBD1 matches at 8 bases. The CDR3 is 13 amino acids. J gave up 6 bases and V 5 bases, and 3 bases lay outside the gene matches. Germline CDR1 reads LNHNV; CDR2 reads YYDKDF (reference sequence).